This T cell receptor (beta chain) came from a study of cytomegalovirus exposure and HLA in healthy donors. Notes on the study in general: A few CMV-associated chains proved CMV antigen-specific in vitro. The records held CMV serostatus as the only immune exposure information. TCR beta sequences reportedly predicted the HLA-A and HLA-B alleles of most subjects accurately.

Concerning this clone itself: What it recognizes is unknown. One junction end does not reproduce the germline sequence, and a read error may be involved.

This CDR3 contains 13 residues. Looked up from germline, CDR1 is LGHNA and CDR2 is YNFKEQ. Primers: 60 Vbeta forward and 13 Jbeta reverse. Sequencing was performed with immunoSEQ multiplex PCR; in TCRdb, only in-frame clones are kept and a portion is missing. The sample carries about 31,000 clones, about 86% recorded once. The sequence was collected from a boy between 5 and 17 years old in good health and CMV-seronegative. Sequenced material: PBMCs. This chain connects TRBV4-2 to TRBJ2-7; D may be TRBD2 (6 bases). The CDR3 loop reads CASSQGVREASDF. The CDR3 coding sequence is TGTGCCAGCAGCCAAGGGGTGCGGGAAGCCTCTGATTTC.